This T cell receptor (beta chain) is from a study of T cell responses to AZD1222 COVID-19 vaccine. In the study overall: Pooled together were second doses at about 4 or about 12 weeks.

Assay: immunoSEQ multiplex PCR; the TCRdb copy retains only in-frame clones and omits some. In the table there are 180,000 or so clones, over 85% of which are singletons. CDR1 is KGHSH and CDR2 is LQKENI in the germline V gene. Losses at the gene ends were 3 bases for V and 2 bases for J; bases not matched to a gene: 6. The CDR3 is made up of 15 amino acids. This clone was counted a single time. No antigen is known for it. Overall study results and limits: White British donors predominated, females outnumbered males, and clonal diversity was possibly underestimated. Repertoires were sampled only after the peak T cell response. The study found vaccine-associated CD4 TCRs spanning spike, dominant at 160-218 and 743-854.

This receptor was identified in an adult in good health. This sequence joins TRBV18 and TRBJ1-1, with TRBD1 matching 7 bases. This sample comprised peripheral blood, obtained on day 0 of AZD1222 vaccination. The CDR3 DNA sequence: TGTGCCAGCTCACCGTCAGCAGGGGGTAACACTGAAGCTTTCTTT. This codes for CASSPSAGGNTEAFF.